This T cell receptor beta chain was profiled in a study of cytomegalovirus exposure and HLA in healthy donors. Study conclusions and caveats: Investigators reported approximately 170 TCR beta chains as tied to cytomegalovirus.

Remarks on this clone: Its antigen is unidentified.

Per the germline V gene, CDR1 is SGHVS and CDR2 is FQNEAQ. This CDR3 has 12 residues. The V and J ends lost 5 bases and 2 bases respectively, with 6 bases between them. Sequenced by immunoSEQ multiplex PCR; TCRdb stores in-frame clones only, minus some. The sample gives about 150,000 clones, 85% to 90% of which show up once; roughly 1.9% is in the top ten. The donors were in the roughly 130-subject validation cohort, distinct from the approximately 670-subject first cohort. The sequence derives from a human donor in good health. The chain is built from TRBV7-8 and TRBJ1-1; D gene ambiguous. The sequencing sample was made of PBMCs. The CDR3 protein is CASSQVNTEAFF. The DNA for the CDR3 is TGTGCCAGCAGCCAGGTCAACACTGAAGCTTTCTTT.